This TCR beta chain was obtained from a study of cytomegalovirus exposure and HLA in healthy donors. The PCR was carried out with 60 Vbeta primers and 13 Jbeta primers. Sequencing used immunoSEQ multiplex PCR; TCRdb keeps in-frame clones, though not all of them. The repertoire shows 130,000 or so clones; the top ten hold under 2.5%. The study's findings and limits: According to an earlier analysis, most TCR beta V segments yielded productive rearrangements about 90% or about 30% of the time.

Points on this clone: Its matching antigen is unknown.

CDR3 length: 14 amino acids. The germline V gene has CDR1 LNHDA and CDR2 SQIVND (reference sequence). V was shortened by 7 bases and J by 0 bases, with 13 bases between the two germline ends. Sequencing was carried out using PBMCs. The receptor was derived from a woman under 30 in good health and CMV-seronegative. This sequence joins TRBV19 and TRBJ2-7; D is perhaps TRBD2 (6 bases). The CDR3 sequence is CASTSALSSYEQYF. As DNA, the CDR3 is TGTGCCAGTACTAGCGCGTTGAGCTCCTACGAGCAGTACTTC.